These 32 T cell receptor beta chains were all obtained from the same sample, sequenced in a study of blood T cell repertoires in COVID-19. The method was immunoSEQ multiplex PCR; TCRdb's version includes in-frame clones alone and lacks a portion of them. The sample holds fewer than 300,000 clones, 88% seen once. Material for sequencing was peripheral blood. The receptor set was obtained from a man in his fifties or sixties who had recovered from COVID-19.

This clone has just one count. The chain uses TRBV29-1 and TRBJ2-1, with 9 bases that match TRBD2. The CDR3 totals 15 residues. Germline CDR1 and CDR2: SQVTM and ANQGSEA. J lost 4 bases, V lost 3 bases, and 7 bases had no gene match. Here the CDR3 DNA reads TGCAGCGTTGATCACCTAGCGGGGTTATACAATGAGCAGTTCTTC. Residues: CSVDHLAGLYNEQFF.

The rearrangement uses TRBV19 and TRBJ2-7, with TRBD1 matching over 7 bases. V lost 7 bases and J lost 5; bases outside the gene matches: 8. The CDR3 extends over 13 amino acids. Germline lookup yields CDR1 LNHDA and CDR2 SQIVND (reference sequence). CDR3 residues: CASKQGMRNEQYF. CDR3 DNA sequence: TGTGCCAGTAAACAGGGGATGAGAAACGAGCAGTACTTC.

The chain combines TRBV5-1 with TRBJ1-2; 7 nucleotides line up with TRBD1. The trim removed 4 bases at V and 3 bases at J, leaving 21 bases unmatched. The CDR3 consists of 19 residues. The germline CDR1 and CDR2 sequences are SGHRS and YFSETQ. The CDR3 sequence is CASSRVTGKSNLGDYGYTF. The CDR3 coding sequence is TGCGCCAGCAGCAGGGTGACAGGGAAGAGCAACCTAGGTGACTATGGCTACACCTTC.

The chain is built from TRBV27 and TRBJ2-5; a possible D gene is TRBD2 (5 bases). V lost 5 bases, J lost 5 bases, and 30 bases lay in between. The CDR3 has 19 residues. Germline CDR1 is MNHEY and CDR2 is SMNVEV (reference sequence). CDR3 residues: CASSPYFTHPSSVTETQYF. The CDR3 DNA reads as TGTGCCAGCAGTCCTTACTTCACTCACCCTAGTAGCGTAACGGAGACCCAGTACTTC.

This sequence joins TRBV5-4 and TRBJ2-7; D perhaps matches TRBD1 (5 bases). Trimming stripped 0 bases from V and 0 bases from J, with 16 bases between. This CDR3 comprises 17 residues. Germline V gene data show CDR1 as SGHNT and CDR2 as YYREEE (reference sequence). This CDR3 reads CASSLEPQGRVSYEQYF. The CDR3, as DNA: TGTGCCAGCAGCTTGGAACCCCAGGGCCGAGTCTCCTACGAGCAGTACTTC.

This chain uses TRBV4-2 with TRBJ2-7, with 9 bases that match TRBD1. CDR3 length: 14 amino acids. The V and J ends lost 4 bases and 4 bases, in that order; junction bases with no gene match: 5. Germline V gene lookup returns CDR1 LGHNA and CDR2 YNFKEQ. CDR3 protein: CASSPDRGGYEQYF. The CDR3 nucleotides read TGTGCCAGCAGCCCCGACAGGGGGGGATACGAGCAGTACTTC.

The chain has TRBV3-1 (or the pseudogene TRBV3-2) and TRBJ1-2; 7 bases match TRBD1. The V and J ends lost 4 bases and 4 bases, in that order; junction bases with no gene match: 12. Germline V gives CDR1 LGHDT, CDR2 YNNKEL (reference sequence). CDR3 length: 16 residues. CDR3 amino acids: CASSRQKGAGSYGYTF. The CDR3 region has the DNA TGTGCCAGCAGCCGCCAAAAGGGGGCAGGGAGCTATGGCTACACCTTC.

This chain uses TRBV2 with TRBJ2-5, with D possibly matching TRBD2 (6 bases). The germline V gene encodes CDR1 SNHLY and CDR2 FYNNEI. The CDR3 length is 13 residues. Trimming cost V 7 bases and J 5 bases, with 14 bases left between them. Here the CDR3 DNA reads TGTGCCAGCACCCCGGGGGAGAGCGAGACCCAGTACTTC. Its translation is CASTPGESETQYF.

The chain recombines TRBV29-1 with TRBJ1-5; D is ambiguous. Germline V CDR1 and CDR2: SQVTM, ANQGSEA. This CDR3 contains 12 residues. V was cut by 4 bases and J by 0 bases, with 4 bases left in between. DNA of the CDR3: TGCAGCGTTGCCGGTAGCAATCAGCCCCAGCATTTT. The encoded protein is CSVAGSNQPQHF.

The J gene is TRBJ1-2, the V gene TRBV5-1; the D is unclear. The CDR3 is 14 residues long. CDR1 and CDR2 from the germline V gene are SGHRS and YFSETQ. V was clipped by 3 bases and J by 3 bases, with 12 bases between them. CDR3 protein: CASSSAPRDYGYTF. DNA of the CDR3: TGCGCCAGCAGCTCGGCGCCGAGGGACTATGGCTACACCTTC.

This chain joins TRBV14 and TRBJ2-6; 9 bases are a match to TRBD1. With 4 bases clipped from V and 4 bases from J, the junction kept 8 bases outside the gene matches. This CDR3 spans 17 amino acids. Germline V lookup: CDR1 SGHDN, CDR2 FVKESK. The CDR3 coding sequence is TGTGCCAGCAGCCCCCGGGACAGGGTTCGGGGGGCCAACGTCCTGACTTTC. Translating it yields CASSPRDRVRGANVLTF. Full variable domain (outside the CDR3, taken from reference TRBV14 and TRBJ2-6): EAGVTQFPSHSVIEKGQTVTLRCDPISGHDNLYWYRRVMGKEIKFLLHFVKESKQDESGMPNNRFLAERTGGTYSTLKVQPAELEDSGVYFCASSPRDRVRGANVLTFGAGSRLTVL.

The gene calls are TRBV19 and TRBJ1-4, with 7 bases matching TRBD1. CDR1 is LNHDA, CDR2 SQIVND, per germline (reference sequence). The CDR3 is 14 amino acids. Losses at the gene ends were 9 bases for V and 0 bases for J; bases not matched to a gene: 4. In DNA, the CDR3 is TGTGCCAGCCAAACAGGGGCAACTAATGAAAAACTGTTTTTT. Its protein is CASQTGATNEKLFF.

The chain combines TRBV6-5 with TRBJ1-2, with no clear D. Trimming removed 0 bases from V and 4 bases from J, with 9 bases in between. The CDR3 contains 14 residues. Germline V gene data show CDR1 as MNHEY and CDR2 as SVGAGI. DNA of the CDR3: TGTGCCAGCAGTTACTCGGGGAGGACCTATGGCTACACCTTC. Translating it yields CASSYSGRTYGYTF.

The rearrangement links TRBV19 to TRBJ1-4; D remains ambiguous. This CDR3 region has 15 residues. V lost 5 bases and J 5 bases, leaving 15 bases between the germline ends. The V gene's germline CDR1 is LNHDA and CDR2 SQIVND (reference sequence). CDR3 sequence reads: CASSVSSASNEKLFF. DNA for the CDR3: TGTGCCAGTAGTGTTAGCAGTGCCTCGAATGAAAAACTGTTTTTT.

CDR3 protein: CASSLDPGLDEQYF. CDR3 in DNA: TGCGCCAGCAGCTTGGATCCCGGTCTCGACGAGCAGTACTTC. The rearrangement uses TRBV5-1 and TRBJ2-7; no definite D call. The V and J ends lost 0 bases and 5 bases respectively, with 12 bases between them. This CDR3 is built from 14 residues. Germline V gene sequence: CDR1 SGHRS, CDR2 YFSETQ. Combining the CDR3 with reference TRBV5-1 and TRBJ2-7 gives the whole variable domain KAGVTQTPRYLIKTRGQQVTLSCSPISGHRSVSWYQQTPGQGLQFLFEYFSETQRNKGNFPGRFSGRQFSNSRSEMNVSTLELGDSALYLCASSLDPGLDEQYFGPGTRLTVT.

The genes are TRBV14 and TRBJ2-7; 11 nucleotides match TRBD2. Per germline, CDR1 SGHDN and CDR2 FVKESK. The CDR3 contains 18 residues. Losses at the gene ends were 0 bases for V and 3 bases for J; bases not matched to a gene: 10. Here the CDR3 DNA reads TGTGCCAGCAGCCAAGATCCGGTGTTAGCGGGGGGGATCTACGAGCAGTACTTC. Protein product: CASSQDPVLAGGIYEQYF.

The J gene is TRBJ2-2, the V gene TRBV7-8; D is uncertain. Germline V gene sequence: CDR1 SGHVS, CDR2 FQNEAQ. The V end lost 5 bases, the J end lost 0 bases, and 16 bases lay between the germline ends. This CDR3 has 17 residues. CDR3 residues: CASSTPLAGANTGELFF. The CDR3 coding sequence is TGTGCCAGCAGCACCCCCCTCGCCGGTGCGAACACCGGGGAGCTGTTTTTT. Full variable domain (rest looked up from reference TRBV7-8 and TRBJ2-2): GAGVSQSPRYKVAKRGQDVALRCDPISGHVSLFWYQQALGQGPEFLTYFQNEAQLDKSGLPSDRFFAERPEGSVSTLKIQRTQQEDSAVYLCASSTPLAGANTGELFFGEGSRLTVL.

This rearrangement joins TRBV20-1 to TRBJ1-4, with D hard to call. The V end was cut by 1 base, the J end by 8 bases, with 5 bases between. This CDR3 spans 11 amino acids. Germline loops: CDR1 DFQATT, CDR2 SNEGSKA (reference sequence). CDR3 nucleotides: TGCAGTGCTAGAGCAGTGGAAAAACTGTTTTTT. Its protein product is CSARAVEKLFF.

The table lists this clone with a count of one. The chain is built from TRBV10-2 and TRBJ2-7, with 8 bases that match TRBD2. CDR1 and CDR2 from the germline V gene are WSHSY and SAAADI. The CDR3 consists of 14 residues. V shed 5 bases and J 4 bases; nucleotides not matched to a gene: 7. Here the CDR3 DNA reads TGCGCCAGCAGTTTCGGGGGGGGCCTATACGAGCAGTACTTC. This translates into CASSFGGGLYEQYF.

V usage is TRBV5-1 and J usage is TRBJ1-1; D not resolved. Trimming shortened V by 0 bases and J by 10 bases, and 13 bases separated the two germline ends. CDR1 is SGHRS and CDR2 is YFSETQ in the germline V gene. This CDR3 contains 13 residues. The CDR3 sequence is CASSLGPPEGAFF. The DNA for the CDR3 is TGCGCCAGCAGCTTGGGTCCCCCCGAGGGAGCTTTCTTT.

The rearrangement joins TRBV6-5 to TRBJ1-1; D perhaps matches TRBD1 (6 bases). The V gene's germline CDR1 is MNHEY and CDR2 SVGAGI. This CDR3 region has 14 residues. V was clipped by 3 bases and J by 4 bases, with 12 bases between them. In DNA, the CDR3 is TGTGCCAGCAGTTATCCAGGGGTGGGCACTGAAGCTTTCTTT. Translated, it gives CASSYPGVGTEAFF.

The chain couples TRBV20-1 to TRBJ2-7; D is unresolved. Trimming took 2 bases from V and 4 from J, leaving 6 bases between them. The CDR3 runs to 11 residues. The germline CDR1 and CDR2 sequences are DFQATT and SNEGSKA (reference sequence). The CDR3 DNA is TGCAGTGCTAGATCCAGATACGAGCAGTACTTC. This translates into CSARSRYEQYF.

This sequence joins TRBV19 and TRBJ1-6; D is unresolved. Germline V CDR1 and CDR2: LNHDA, SQIVND (reference sequence). Trimming removed 1 base from V and 6 bases from J, with 7 bases in between. The CDR3 contains 14 residues. The CDR3 sequence: CASSIGVTNSPLHF. In DNA form, the CDR3 reads TGTGCCAGTAGTATAGGAGTCACTAATTCACCCCTCCACTTT. Together with reference TRBV19 and TRBJ1-6, the CDR3 gives the full variable domain: DGGITQSPKYLFRKEGQNVTLSCEQNLNHDAMYWYRQDPGQGLRLIYYSQIVNDFQKGDIAEGYSVSREKKESFPLTVTSAQKNPTAFYLCASSIGVTNSPLHFGNGTRLTVT.

This chain uses TRBV30 with TRBJ1-4; the match to TRBD1 covers 9 bases. CDR1 is GTSNPN, CDR2 SVGIG, per germline (reference sequence). With V trimmed by 7 bases and J by 5 bases, 8 bases remained unmatched. This CDR3 is built from 14 residues. CDR3 bases: TGTGCCTACAGCCGGGACAGGGCAAATGAAAAACTGTTTTTT. Encoded protein: CAYSRDRANEKLFF.

The chain uses TRBV6-5 and TRBJ1-5; D possibly corresponds to TRBD1 (6 bases). The length of the CDR3 is 15 residues. The ends were cut back, 5 bases at V and 2 bases at J, with 13 bases in the middle. Germline-derived CDR1 and CDR2 are MNHEY and SVGAGI. Here the CDR3 DNA reads TGTGCCAGCAGTCCACAGGGTTTGGGCAATCAGCCCCAGCATTTT. It yields the protein CASSPQGLGNQPQHF.

The genes are TRBV7-2 and TRBJ2-7; 11 bases align to TRBD2. V trimming: 2 bases; J trimming: 5 bases; junction bases outside the gene matches: 17. The CDR3 extends over 19 amino acids. Germline assignment: CDR1 SGHTA and CDR2 FQGNSA. The CDR3: CASSLRGPGTSGLRHEQYF. The CDR3, as DNA: TGTGCCAGCAGCTTAAGGGGACCTGGGACTAGCGGTCTGCGCCACGAGCAGTACTTC.

The table lists this clone with a few counts. The chain employs TRBV3-1 (or the pseudogene TRBV3-2) and TRBJ1-5, with a tentative D call TRBD1 (5 bases). Trimming pared 5 bases from V and 2 bases from J, leaving 10 bases between. This CDR3 is built from 14 residues. Per the germline V gene, CDR1 is LGHDT and CDR2 is YNNKEL (reference sequence). CDR3 amino acids: CASSFGGRNQPQHF. DNA for the CDR3: TGTGCCAGCAGCTTCGGGGGTCGCAATCAGCCCCAGCATTTT.

V and J are TRBV7-3 and TRBJ2-2; maybe TRBD1 (5 bases). From germline, CDR1 is SGHTA and CDR2 FQGTGA. Trimming removed 1 base from V and 6 bases from J, with 9 bases in between. CDR3 length equals 14 residues. The CDR3 protein is CASSLSQGAGELFF. CDR3 in DNA: TGTGCCAGCAGCTTAAGCCAGGGCGCCGGGGAGCTGTTTTTT.

V gene TRBV6-5 combines with J gene TRBJ1-2, with D perhaps TRBD1 (6 bases). Germline V gene sequence: CDR1 MNHEY, CDR2 SVGAGI. The CDR3 is 14 residues long. Trimming left V 0 bases short and J 8 bases short, with 13 bases between. CDR3 nucleotide sequence: TGTGCCAGCAGTTACTCGCTCGGGGGGCGCGGCTACACCTTC. Residues: CASSYSLGGRGYTF.

The chain joins TRBV7-8 to TRBJ1-2, with TRBD1 matching 9 bases. Germline lookup yields CDR1 SGHVS and CDR2 FQNEAQ. This CDR3 is 19 amino acids long. Germline trimming cut 0 bases from V and 4 bases from J; bases unmatched to any gene: 15. In nucleotides, the CDR3 is TGTGCCAGCAGCTTAGCGCGTTTTGGGACAGGGCCCGAGAGCTATGGCTACACCTTC. Amino acid sequence: CASSLARFGTGPESYGYTF.

The DNA of the CDR3 is TGTGCCAGCAGCGTAGAGGGGCGAGGGGGGGCTCGGGTCAATGAGCAGTTCTTC. The encoded protein is CASSVEGRGGARVNEQFF. The chain combines TRBV9 with TRBJ2-1, with D possibly matching TRBD2 (7 bases). This CDR3 spans 18 amino acids. The V gene's germline CDR1 is SGDLS and CDR2 YYNGEE. The V end was cut by 0 bases, the J end by 6 bases, with 22 bases between.

The rearrangement links TRBV5-4 to TRBJ2-5; 9 bases fit TRBD1. CDR1 is SGHNT, CDR2 YYREEE, per germline (reference sequence). V shed 5 bases and J 5 bases; nucleotides not matched to a gene: 7. This CDR3 has 14 residues. The CDR3 loop is CASSPGTGHETQYF. In DNA, the CDR3 is TGTGCCAGCAGTCCCGGGACAGGGCACGAGACCCAGTACTTC. The complete variable domain, with remaining parts taken from reference TRBV5-4 and TRBJ2-5, reads ETGVTQSPTHLIKTRGQQVTLRCSSQSGHNTVSWYQQALGQGPQFIFQYYREEENGRGNFPPRFSGLQFPNYSSELNVNALELDDSALYLCASSPGTGHETQYFGPGTRLLVL.